This is a list of T cell receptor beta chains from one sample in a study of graft-versus-host responses after intestinal transplantation. The antigens of these receptors remain unknown. Some clones are missing from TCRdb's copy, which holds only in-frame ones; the method was immunoSEQ multiplex PCR. The sample holds roughly 50,000 clones, 80% to 95% seen once. The source material was unstimulated CD4+ T cells sorted from spleen or lymph node cells, sampled before transplant. These receptors came from a human donor who was the organ donor for an intestinal transplant. Both conserved end residues are trimmed from each CDR3.

V gene: TRBV5-1; CDR3 length: 16; CDR3 protein: ASSLALRSHTKTNEQF
V gene: TRBV7-2; CDR3 length: 14; CDR3 protein: ASSTRTSANTGELF
V gene: TRBV15; CDR3 length: 15; CDR3 protein: ATSRDLFQGETGELF
V gene: TRBV11-2; CDR3 length: 14; CDR3 protein: ASSSVAGVAWGEQY
V gene: TRBV2; CDR3 length: 13; CDR3 protein: ASSERLAATDTQY
V gene: TRBV5-6; CDR3 length: 12; CDR3 protein: ASSPLTSTDTQY
V gene: TRBV9; CDR3 length: 12; CDR3 protein: ASSARDKGNTIY
V gene: TRBV30; CDR3 length: 11; CDR3 protein: AWSVGGIQPQH
V gene: TRBV4-3; CDR3 length: 12; CDR3 protein: ASSQGVRGETQY
V gene: TRBV6-5; CDR3 length: 12; CDR3 protein: ASSYSTSANEQF
V gene: TRBV9; CDR3 length: 14; CDR3 protein: ASSAGTSGRLDTQY
V gene: TRBV6-5; CDR3 length: 14; CDR3 protein: ASSYRLAKRDNEQF
V gene: TRBV5-1; CDR3 length: 11; CDR3 protein: ASRPGPTYEQY
V gene: TRBV4-3; CDR3 length: 14; CDR3 protein: ASSQRYRADTGELF
V gene: TRBV6-6; CDR3 length: 12; CDR3 protein: ASTRGQGGYEQY
V gene: TRBV6-5; CDR3 length: 13; CDR3 protein: ASSYSPGPAYEQY
V gene: TRBV28; CDR3 length: 13; CDR3 protein: ASSERTGKGGSYT
V gene: TRBV30; CDR3 length: 10; CDR3 protein: AWSRRTGELF
V gene: TRBV7-9; CDR3 length: 13; CDR3 protein: ASPGDRDITDTQY
V gene: TRBV28; CDR3 length: 16; CDR3 protein: ASSPPPGTSGIGYEQY
V gene: TRBV5-4; CDR3 length: 13; CDR3 protein: ASSLETIGNSPLH
V gene: TRBV28; CDR3 length: 13; CDR3 protein: ASSETRGRTDTQY
V gene: TRBV2; CDR3 length: 12; CDR3 protein: ASSLGTDYEKLF
V gene: TRBV30; CDR3 length: 15; CDR3 protein: AWSGGGSGSILNEQF
V gene: TRBV7-2; CDR3 length: 14; CDR3 protein: ASSFSGRAYTGELF
V gene: TRBV19; CDR3 length: 13; CDR3 protein: ASSIGAGLDQPQH
V gene: TRBV10-3; CDR3 length: 12; CDR3 protein: ASKTSGRADTQY
V gene: TRBV19; CDR3 length: 15; CDR3 protein: ASSISPTWGRDQPQH
V gene: TRBV4-2; CDR3 length: 11; CDR3 protein: ASSQPRGREQF
V gene: TRBV9; CDR3 length: 13; CDR3 protein: ASSPRTGGTDTQY
V gene: TRBV28; CDR3 length: 9; CDR3 protein: ASRRNTEAF
V gene: TRBV28; CDR3 length: 13; CDR3 protein: ASSSNSGSTDTQY
V gene: TRBV9; CDR3 length: 10; CDR3 protein: ASSVAYNEQF